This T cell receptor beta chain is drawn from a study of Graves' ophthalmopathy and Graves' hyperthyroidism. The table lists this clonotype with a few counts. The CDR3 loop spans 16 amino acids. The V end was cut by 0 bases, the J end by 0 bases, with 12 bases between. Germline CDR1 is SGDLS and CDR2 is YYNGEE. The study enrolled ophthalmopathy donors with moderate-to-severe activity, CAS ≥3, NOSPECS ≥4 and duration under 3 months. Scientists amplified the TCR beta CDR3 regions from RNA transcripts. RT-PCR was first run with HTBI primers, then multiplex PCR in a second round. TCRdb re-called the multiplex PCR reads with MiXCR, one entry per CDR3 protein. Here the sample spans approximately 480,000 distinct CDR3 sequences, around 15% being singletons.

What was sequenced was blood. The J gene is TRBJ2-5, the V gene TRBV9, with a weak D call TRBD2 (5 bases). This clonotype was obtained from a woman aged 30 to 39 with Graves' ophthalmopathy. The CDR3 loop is CASSVGGRGYQETQYF. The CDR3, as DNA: TGTGCCAGCAGCGTAGGCGGTAGAGGGTACCAAGAGACCCAGTACTTC.